This T cell receptor beta chain was observed in a study of spatial heterogeneity in lung cancer. Study overall: Combinations of a unique TCR and a UMI were tallied in raw reads, and on average each appeared more than ten times. Broader study findings: Expanded tumor TCRs that were ubiquitous appeared in blood more at resection than follow-up.

V was clipped by 5 bases and J by 2 bases, with 16 bases between them. The CDR3 consists of 15 residues. Germline CDR1 reads SGHRS; CDR2 reads YFSETQ. This clonotype has at least ten counts. Antigen: not known. Indicated time point: sample taken at primary tumor resection. Tumor, nontumor lung or frozen PBMC supplied whole RNA that was sequenced unsorted. Via MiXCR, TCRdb re-called the 5' RACE reads, giving one row per CDR3 protein. The sample holds tens of thousands of distinct CDR3 sequences, 4.5% to 7% seen once. The sequence derives from a male donor with early-stage non-small cell lung cancer. The specimen was PBMCs, collected at surgery. The rearrangement joins TRBV5-1 to TRBJ2-5; a weak D match, TRBD1 (6 bases). CDR3 sequence reads: CASSFFGQIQETQYF. Written as DNA, the CDR3 is TGCGCCAGCAGTTTTTTCGGACAGATTCAAGAGACCCAGTACTTC.